The text below deals with one T cell receptor beta chain. Its antigen is not known. Generated by immunoSEQ multiplex PCR, the TCRdb table keeps only in-frame clones and is missing some. The sample has about 93,000 clones, more than 80% seen once. Analysis merged second doses at about 4 or about 12 weeks. Looked up from germline, CDR1 is MNHEY and CDR2 is SVGEGT. V was clipped by 5 bases and J by 1 base; unmatched bases: 5. The CDR3 loop spans 15 amino acids. This sample is drawn from a study of T cell responses to AZD1222 COVID-19 vaccine. Overall study results and limits: Unmutated variant regions are reportedly targeted by nearly half of spike-specific TCRs. It should be noted that donors were predominantly white British and more often female, and clonal diversity was possibly underestimated.

The input for sequencing was peripheral blood, taken 28 days after the second AZD1222 dose. This clonotype originated in an adult who received the AZD1222 COVID-19 vaccine. The chain recombines TRBV6-2 or TRBV6-3 with TRBJ2-5; 9 nucleotides align to TRBD1. CDR3 nucleotides: TGTGCCAGCAGTCTCCGGGACAGGGTCCAAGAGACCCAGTACTTC. It yields the protein CASSLRDRVQETQYF.